The T cell receptor beta chain under discussion was sequenced for a study of T cells in Graves' hyperthyroidism and ophthalmopathy. Background on the study: Upon initial diagnosis and before any treatment, peripheral blood was collected.

CDR1 and CDR2 from the germline V gene are GTSNPN and SVGIG (reference sequence). The CDR3 spans 12 residues. The germline V and J ends were trimmed by 2 bases and 7 bases, with 11 bases remaining between them. The source material, RNA transcripts, was used to amplify TCR beta CDR3 regions. A set of HTBI primers served as the primers for a first-round RT-PCR of the TCR CDR3. Via MiXCR, TCRdb re-called the multiplex PCR reads, giving one row per CDR3 protein. The sample holds approximately 690,000 distinct CDR3 sequences; around 13% are singletons and the top ten take 9.5% to 15%. A Clinical Activity Score of at least 3, a NOSPECS grade of at least 4 and a duration under 3 months were recorded in the ophthalmopathy patients. The PBMCs were sourced from fresh peripheral blood (about 9.7 ml). Study observations and caveats: Blood samples included most of the expanded thyroid clonotypes exceeding 0.001.

This clonotype was picked up many times. Its target is not known. V gene TRBV30 combines with J gene TRBJ1-1; no clear D. The TCR sequence derives from a woman aged 45-59 years with Graves' ophthalmopathy. The sample consisted of blood. This CDR3 is CAWSRARDEAFF. As DNA, the CDR3 is TGTGCCTGGAGTAGGGCACGGGATGAAGCTTTCTTT.